One T cell receptor (beta chain) is described in this entry. The time point denotes: longitudinal time-point 3. The cDNA was generated through 5'RACE incorporating 10-nucleotide random UMIs. From the 5' RACE reads, TCRdb called clonotypes with MiXCR, one entry per CDR3 protein. The sample lists some 89,000 distinct CDR3 sequences, around 4.5% occurring once. The sample originates from a study of neurological immune-mediated disorders. CDR1 is MNHEY and CDR2 is SVGEGT in the germline V gene. V lost 3 bases, J lost 3 bases, and 8 bases lay in between. The CDR3 consists of 14 residues. This clonotype was sampled from a woman in her sixties or seventies with multiple sclerosis. Sequenced sample: PBMCs. The chain links TRBV6-2 or TRBV6-3 to TRBJ2-2; no clear D gene. CDR3 nucleotides: TGTGCCAGCAGTTATTTATTGGACACCGGGGAGCTGTTTTTT. This encodes CASSYLLDTGELFF.